This TCR beta chain was sequenced during a study of blood T cell repertoires in COVID-19. Study-wide context: Nucleic acid was either cDNA or gDNA, and it came from T cells, B-cell-depleted T cells, or PBMCs.

This CDR3 is 16 amino acids long. The J segment lost 4 bases and the V segment lost 2 bases, leaving 9 bases of the junction unmatched. CDR1 SGDLS and CDR2 YYNGEE come from the germline V gene. In the original workflow: Cell counts per sample came from amplifying reference gene primers. Sequenced by immunoSEQ multiplex PCR; TCRdb stores in-frame clones only, minus some. V and J calls and clone size are those listed in that table; D and trimming were worked out from the DNA. Among some 98,000 clones listed, approximately 80% were seen once. The clonotype was recovered from a man aged 65-85 years with active or convalescent COVID-19. Sequencing input: peripheral blood. V is TRBV9 and J is TRBJ2-3, with TRBD2 matching 8 bases. In DNA, the CDR3 is TGTGCCAGCAGCGTCGGGAGGGGACTAGGGGCAGATACGCAGTATTTT. Its protein is CASSVGRGLGADTQYF.